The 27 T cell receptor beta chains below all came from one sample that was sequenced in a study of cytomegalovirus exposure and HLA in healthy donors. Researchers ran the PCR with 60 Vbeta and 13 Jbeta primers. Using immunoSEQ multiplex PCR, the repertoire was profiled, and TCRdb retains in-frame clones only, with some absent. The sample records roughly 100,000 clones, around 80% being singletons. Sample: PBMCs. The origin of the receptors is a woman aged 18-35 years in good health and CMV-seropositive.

This CDR3 reads CASRFAGGNYEQYF. CDR3 sequence (DNA): TGTGCCAGCCGGTTCGCCGGGGGAAACTACGAGCAGTACTTC. The chain carries TRBV27 and TRBJ2-7; D might be TRBD2 (6 bases). Per germline, CDR1 MNHEY and CDR2 SMNVEV (reference sequence). The germline V and J ends were trimmed by 8 bases and 3 bases, with 17 bases remaining between them. CDR3 length: 14 residues.

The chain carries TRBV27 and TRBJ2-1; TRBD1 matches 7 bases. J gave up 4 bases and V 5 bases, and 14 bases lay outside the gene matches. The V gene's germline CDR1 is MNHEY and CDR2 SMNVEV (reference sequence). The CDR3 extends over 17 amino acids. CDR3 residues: CASSLYRQGPAYNEQFF. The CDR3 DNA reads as TGTGCCAGCAGTCTCTACCGACAGGGACCGGCGTACAATGAGCAGTTCTTC.

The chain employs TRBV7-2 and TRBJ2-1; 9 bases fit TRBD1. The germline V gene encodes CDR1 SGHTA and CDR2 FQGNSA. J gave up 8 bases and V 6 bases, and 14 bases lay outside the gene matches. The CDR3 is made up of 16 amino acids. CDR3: CASRPPGTGKWDEQFF. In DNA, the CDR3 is TGTGCCAGCAGACCGCCCGGGACAGGGAAGTGGGATGAGCAGTTCTTC.

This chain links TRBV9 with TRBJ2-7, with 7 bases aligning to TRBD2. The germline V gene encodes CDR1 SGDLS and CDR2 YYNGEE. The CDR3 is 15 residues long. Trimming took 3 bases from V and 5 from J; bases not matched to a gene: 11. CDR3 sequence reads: CASSGAGTKSDEQYF. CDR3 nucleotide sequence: TGTGCCAGCAGCGGGGCCGGGACTAAAAGCGACGAGCAGTACTTC.

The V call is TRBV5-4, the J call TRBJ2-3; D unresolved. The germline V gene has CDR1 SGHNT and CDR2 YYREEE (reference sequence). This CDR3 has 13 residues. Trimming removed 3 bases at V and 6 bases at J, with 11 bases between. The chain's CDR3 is CASSSPAEDTQYF. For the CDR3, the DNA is TGTGCCAGCAGCTCCCCGGCGGAGGATACGCAGTATTTT. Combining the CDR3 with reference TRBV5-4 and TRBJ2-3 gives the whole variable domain ETGVTQSPTHLIKTRGQQVTLRCSSQSGHNTVSWYQQALGQGPQFIFQYYREEENGRGNFPPRFSGLQFPNYSSELNVNALELDDSALYLCASSSPAEDTQYFGPGTRLTVL.

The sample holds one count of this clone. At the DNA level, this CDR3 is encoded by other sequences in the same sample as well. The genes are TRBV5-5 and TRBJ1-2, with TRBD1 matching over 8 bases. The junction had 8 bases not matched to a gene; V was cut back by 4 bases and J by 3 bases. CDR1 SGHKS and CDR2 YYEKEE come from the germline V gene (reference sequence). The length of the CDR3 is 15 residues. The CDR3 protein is CASSLASGGDYGYTF. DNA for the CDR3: TGTGCCAGCAGCCTGGCATCAGGGGGCGACTATGGCTACACCTTC.

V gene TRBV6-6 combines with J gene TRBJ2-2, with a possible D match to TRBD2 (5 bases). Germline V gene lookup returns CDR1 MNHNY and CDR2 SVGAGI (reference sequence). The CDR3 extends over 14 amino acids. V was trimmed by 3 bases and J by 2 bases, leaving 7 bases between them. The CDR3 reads CASSYDYNTGELFF. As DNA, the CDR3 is TGTGCCAGCAGTTATGACTACAACACCGGGGAGCTGTTTTTT.

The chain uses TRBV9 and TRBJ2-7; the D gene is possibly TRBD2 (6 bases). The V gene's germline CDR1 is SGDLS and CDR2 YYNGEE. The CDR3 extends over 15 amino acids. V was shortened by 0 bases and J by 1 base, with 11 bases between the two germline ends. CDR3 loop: CASSVDGGRSYEQYF. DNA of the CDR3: TGTGCCAGCAGCGTAGACGGGGGAAGATCCTACGAGCAGTACTTC.

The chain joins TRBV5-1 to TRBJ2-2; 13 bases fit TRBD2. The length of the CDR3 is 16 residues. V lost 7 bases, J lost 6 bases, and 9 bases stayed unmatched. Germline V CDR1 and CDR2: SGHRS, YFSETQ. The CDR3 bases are TGCGCCAGCTGCCGACCCGGACTAGCGGGAGCCGGGGAGCTGTTTTTT. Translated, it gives CASCRPGLAGAGELFF.

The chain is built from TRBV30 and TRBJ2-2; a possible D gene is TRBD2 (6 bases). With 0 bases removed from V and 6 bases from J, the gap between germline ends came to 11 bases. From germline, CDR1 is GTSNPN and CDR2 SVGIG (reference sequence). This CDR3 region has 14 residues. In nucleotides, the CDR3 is TGTGCCTGGAGTGTACTGGGGGGTGCCGGGGAGCTGTTTTTT. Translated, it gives CAWSVLGGAGELFF.

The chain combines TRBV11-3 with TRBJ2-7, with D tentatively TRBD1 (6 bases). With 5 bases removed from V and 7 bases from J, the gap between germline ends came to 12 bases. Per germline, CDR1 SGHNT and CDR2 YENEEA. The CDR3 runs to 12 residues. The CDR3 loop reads CASSPGAREQYF. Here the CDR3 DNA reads TGTGCCAGCAGCCCAGGGGCTCGTGAGCAGTACTTC.

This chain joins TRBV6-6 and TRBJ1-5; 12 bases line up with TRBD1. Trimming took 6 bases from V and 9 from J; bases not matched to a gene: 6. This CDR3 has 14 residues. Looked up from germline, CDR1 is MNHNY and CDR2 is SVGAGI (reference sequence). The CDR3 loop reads CASRKGQGAGPQHF. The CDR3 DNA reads TGTGCCAGCAGGAAGGGACAGGGGGCCGGGCCCCAGCATTTT.

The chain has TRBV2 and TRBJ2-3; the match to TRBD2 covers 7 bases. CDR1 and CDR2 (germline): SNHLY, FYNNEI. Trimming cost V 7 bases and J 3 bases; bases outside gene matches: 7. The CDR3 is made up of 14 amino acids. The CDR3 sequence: CASKRAGSTDTQYF. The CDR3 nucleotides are TGTGCCAGCAAACGAGCGGGGAGTACAGATACGCAGTATTTT.

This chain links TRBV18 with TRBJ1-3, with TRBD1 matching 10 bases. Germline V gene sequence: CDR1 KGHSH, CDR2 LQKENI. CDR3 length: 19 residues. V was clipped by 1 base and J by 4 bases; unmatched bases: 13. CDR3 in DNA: TGTGCCAGCTCACCACGCCGGGACAGGGGTCGTTCGTCGGGAAACACCATATATTTT. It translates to CASSPRRDRGRSSGNTIYF.

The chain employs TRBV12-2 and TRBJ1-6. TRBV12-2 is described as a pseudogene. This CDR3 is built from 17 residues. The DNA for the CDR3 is TGTGCAAGTCGCTCGGGGGGGTTCTGGTACCCCAATTCACCCCTCCACTTT. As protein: CASRSGGFWYPNSPLHF.

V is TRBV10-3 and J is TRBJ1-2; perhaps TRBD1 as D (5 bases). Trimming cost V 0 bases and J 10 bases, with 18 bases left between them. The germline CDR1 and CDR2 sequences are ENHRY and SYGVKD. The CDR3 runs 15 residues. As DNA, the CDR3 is TGTGCCATCAGTGAGTCGTCGGGGGACGGCCGCCTCTACACCTTC. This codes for CAISESSGDGRLYTF.

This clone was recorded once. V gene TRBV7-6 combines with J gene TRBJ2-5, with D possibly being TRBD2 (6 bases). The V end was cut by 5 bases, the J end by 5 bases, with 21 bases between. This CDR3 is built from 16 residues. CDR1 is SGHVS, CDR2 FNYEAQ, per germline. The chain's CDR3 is CASSRGTPLERETQYF. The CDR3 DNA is TGTGCCAGCAGCCGAGGGACTCCCCTGGAGAGGGAGACCCAGTACTTC. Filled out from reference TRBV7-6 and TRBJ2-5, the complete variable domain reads GAGVSQSPRYKVTKRGQDVALRCDPISGHVSLYWYRQALGQGPEFLTYFNYEAQQDKSGLPNDRFSAERPEGSISTLTIQRTEQRDSAMYRCASSRGTPLERETQYFGPGTRLLVL.

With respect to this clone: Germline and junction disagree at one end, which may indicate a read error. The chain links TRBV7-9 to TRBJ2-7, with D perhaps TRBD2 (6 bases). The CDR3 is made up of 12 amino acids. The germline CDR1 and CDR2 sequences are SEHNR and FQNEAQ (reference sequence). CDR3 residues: CSSSLGLYEQYF. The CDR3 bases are TGTTCCAGCAGCTTGGGACTTTACGAGCAGTACTTC.

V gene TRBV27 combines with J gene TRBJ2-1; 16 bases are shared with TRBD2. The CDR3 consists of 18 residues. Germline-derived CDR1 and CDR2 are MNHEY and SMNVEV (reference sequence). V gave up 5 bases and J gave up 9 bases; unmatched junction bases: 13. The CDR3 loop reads CASSGGTSGRALLIEQFF. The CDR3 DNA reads TGTGCCAGCAGTGGTGGGACTAGCGGGAGGGCTCTTTTAATTGAGCAGTTCTTC.

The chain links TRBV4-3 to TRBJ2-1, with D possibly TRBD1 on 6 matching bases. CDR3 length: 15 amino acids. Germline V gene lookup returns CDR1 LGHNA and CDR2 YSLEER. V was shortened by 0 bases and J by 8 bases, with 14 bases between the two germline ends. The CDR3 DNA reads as TGCGCCAGCAGCCAAGAAACAGGGTTTTGGTATGAGCAGTTCTTC. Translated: CASSQETGFWYEQFF.

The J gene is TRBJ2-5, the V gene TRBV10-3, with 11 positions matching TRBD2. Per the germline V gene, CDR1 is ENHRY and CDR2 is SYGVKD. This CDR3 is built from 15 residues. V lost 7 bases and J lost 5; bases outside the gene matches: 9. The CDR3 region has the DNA TGTGCCATCATGGATAGCGGGGGGGCCGCTGAGACCCAGTACTTC. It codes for CAIMDSGGAAETQYF.

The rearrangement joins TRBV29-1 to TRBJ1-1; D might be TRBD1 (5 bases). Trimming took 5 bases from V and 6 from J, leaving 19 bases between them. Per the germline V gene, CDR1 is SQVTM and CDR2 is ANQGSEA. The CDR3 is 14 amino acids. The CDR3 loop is CSVQRQSGRPEAFF. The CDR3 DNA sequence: TGCAGCGTTCAAAGACAGTCGGGCCGCCCTGAAGCTTTCTTT.

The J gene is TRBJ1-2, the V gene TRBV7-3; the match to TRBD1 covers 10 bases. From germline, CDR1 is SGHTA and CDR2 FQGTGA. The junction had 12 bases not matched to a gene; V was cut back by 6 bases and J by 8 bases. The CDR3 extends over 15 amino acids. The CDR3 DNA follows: TGTGCCAGCAGACGTCTCGGGACAGGGGAAGGCGGCTACACCTTC. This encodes CASRRLGTGEGGYTF.

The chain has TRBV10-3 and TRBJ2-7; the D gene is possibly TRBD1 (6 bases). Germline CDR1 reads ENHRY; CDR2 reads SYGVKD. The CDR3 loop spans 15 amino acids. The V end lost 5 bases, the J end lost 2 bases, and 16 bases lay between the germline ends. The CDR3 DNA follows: TGTGCCATCAGTCAAACCGGGACAACGGCCTACGAGCAGTACTTC. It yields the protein CAISQTGTTAYEQYF.

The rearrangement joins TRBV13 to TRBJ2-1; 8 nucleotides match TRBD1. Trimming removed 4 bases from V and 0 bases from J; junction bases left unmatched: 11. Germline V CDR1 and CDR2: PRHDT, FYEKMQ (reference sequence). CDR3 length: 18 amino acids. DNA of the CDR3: TGTGCCAGCAGCTATCCCGGGACAGGCGACTTCTCCTACAATGAGCAGTTCTTC. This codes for CASSYPGTGDFSYNEQFF.

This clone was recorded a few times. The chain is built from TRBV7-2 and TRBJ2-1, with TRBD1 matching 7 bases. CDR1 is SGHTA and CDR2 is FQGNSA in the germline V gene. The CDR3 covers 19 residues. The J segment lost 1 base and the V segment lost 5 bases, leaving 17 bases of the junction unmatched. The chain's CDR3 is CASSAPSNGQVASYNEQFF. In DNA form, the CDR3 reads TGTGCCAGCAGCGCTCCGTCTAACGGACAGGTTGCGTCCTACAATGAGCAGTTCTTC.

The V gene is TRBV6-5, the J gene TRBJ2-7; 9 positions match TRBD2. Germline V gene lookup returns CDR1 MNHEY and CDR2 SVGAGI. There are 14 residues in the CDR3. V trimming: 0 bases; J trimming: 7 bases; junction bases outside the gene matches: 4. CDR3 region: CASSYSLAGTEQYF. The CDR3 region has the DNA TGTGCCAGCAGTTACTCCCTAGCGGGAACTGAGCAGTACTTC.